The 11 T cell receptor beta chains presented below share a single source sample, sequenced in a study of blood T cell repertoires in COVID-19. Sequencing was performed with immunoSEQ multiplex PCR; in TCRdb, only in-frame clones are kept and a portion is missing. Of 220,000 or so clones listed, roughly 84% were seen once; the top ten hold approximately 6.8%. The sample taken for sequencing was PBMCs or T cells enriched from blood (not recorded which). All receptors derive from a woman between 35 and 50 years old who had recovered from COVID-19.

This clone was recorded only once. Here the CDR3 reads CASSQAGGNTEAFF. In DNA, the CDR3 is TGCGCCAGCAGCCAAGCTGGCGGGAACACTGAAGCTTTCTTT. The rearrangement joins TRBV4-3 to TRBJ1-1, with D unresolved. The ends were cut back, 1 base at V and 1 base at J, with 7 bases in the middle. The CDR3 consists of 14 residues. In germline, CDR1 is LGHNA, CDR2 YSLEER.

The CDR3 DNA follows: TGCAGCGTGGCGACTAGCGCCTTCCCCTACGAGCAGTACTTC. This encodes CSVATSAFPYEQYF. This chain links TRBV29-1 with TRBJ2-7; 8 positions match TRBD2. CDR1 is SQVTM and CDR2 is ANQGSEA in the germline V gene. This CDR3 spans 14 amino acids. V shed 6 bases, J shed 2 bases, and the junction held 9 bases outside the gene matches.

V and J are TRBV5-1 and TRBJ2-2; D may be TRBD1 (5 bases). Germline lookup yields CDR1 SGHRS and CDR2 YFSETQ. Between the trimmed V and J ends, which lost 0 bases and 3 bases, there was a span of 9 bases. CDR3 size: 15 residues. The CDR3 sequence is CASSLGVGDTGELFF. For the CDR3, the DNA is TGCGCCAGCAGCTTGGGAGTAGGGGACACCGGGGAGCTGTTTTTT.

The V and J genes are TRBV5-8 and TRBJ1-4; D gene uncertain. Trimming removed 4 bases from V and 8 bases from J, with 15 bases in between. Germline assignment: CDR1 SGHTS and CDR2 YDEGEE. This CDR3 region has 14 residues. The DNA for the CDR3 is TGTGCCAGCAGCACCTCCGGGTTTGGAGAAAAACTGTTTTTT. Translation gives CASSTSGFGEKLFF.

This clone occurred a few times. The CDR3 here is CASSPRVGDGYTF. The CDR3 coding sequence is TGTGCCAGCAGTCCCCGGGTAGGGGATGGCTACACCTTC. The chain employs TRBV27 and TRBJ1-2; D perhaps matches TRBD1 (5 bases). Between the trimmed V and J ends, which lost 5 bases and 6 bases, there was a span of 13 bases. The length of the CDR3 is 13 residues. Germline V CDR1 and CDR2: MNHEY, SMNVEV (reference sequence).

The chain has TRBV7-9 and TRBJ2-3, with a tentative D call TRBD2 (5 bases). Per germline, CDR1 SEHNR and CDR2 FQNEAQ (reference sequence). V gave up 8 bases and J gave up 9 bases, with 15 bases separating them. CDR3 length equals 12 residues. The CDR3: CASRSGPGTQYF. Here the CDR3 DNA reads TGTGCCAGCCGCTCCGGCCCGGGAACGCAGTATTTT.

This sequence joins TRBV29-1 and TRBJ1-2; a weak D match, TRBD1 (5 bases). Germline V gives CDR1 SQVTM, CDR2 ANQGSEA. This CDR3 comprises 15 residues. V lost 0 bases to trimming and J lost 4 bases, with 15 bases between them. CDR3 amino acids: CSVEDQGGRAYGYTF. Written as DNA, the CDR3 is TGCAGCGTTGAAGATCAGGGAGGGCGGGCCTATGGCTACACCTTC.

The chain carries TRBV6-5 and TRBJ2-7; D call uncertain. CDR3 length equals 15 residues. Germline V lookup: CDR1 MNHEY, CDR2 SVGAGI. V dropped 0 bases and J dropped 7 bases, with 16 bases sitting between them. The CDR3 DNA follows: TGTGCCAGCAGTTACTCGAGGTCCCTACCTGGTGAGCAGTACTTC. Translated, it gives CASSYSRSLPGEQYF.

V and J are TRBV15 and TRBJ2-3; D is ambiguous. The CDR3 length is 12 residues. The germline V gene encodes CDR1 LNHNV and CDR2 YYDKDF (reference sequence). V shed 0 bases and J shed 4 bases, with 2 bases lying between them. CDR3 in amino acids: CATSRDADTQYF. CDR3 sequence (DNA): TGTGCCACCAGCAGAGACGCAGATACGCAGTATTTT.

The chain employs TRBV7-9 and TRBJ1-1, with D uncertain. Germline CDR1 SEHNR, CDR2 FQNEAQ (reference sequence). The CDR3 is 14 amino acids. Trimming removed 1 base from V and 4 bases from J, with 10 bases in between. The CDR3 protein is CASSLDGRGTEAFF. The CDR3, as DNA: TGTGCCAGCAGCTTAGATGGCCGGGGCACTGAAGCTTTCTTT. The whole variable domain, filled in from reference TRBV7-9 and TRBJ1-1, reads DTGVSQNPRHKITKRGQNVTFRCDPISEHNRLYWYRQTLGQGPEFLTYFQNEAQLEKSRLLSDRFSAERPKGSFSTLEIQRTEQGDSAMYLCASSLDGRGTEAFFGQGTRLTVV.

V gene TRBV7-9 combines with J gene TRBJ1-2; 8 bases line up with TRBD1. CDR1 SEHNR and CDR2 FQNEAQ come from the germline V gene (reference sequence). J gave up 7 bases and V 2 bases, and 12 bases lay outside the gene matches. The CDR3 runs 16 residues. CDR3 in amino acids: CASSLLTGGGEVGYTF. The CDR3 bases are TGTGCCAGCAGCTTACTTACAGGGGGAGGCGAGGTTGGCTACACCTTC. Looking up the rest from reference TRBV7-9 and TRBJ1-2 gives the full variable domain: DTGVSQNPRHKITKRGQNVTFRCDPISEHNRLYWYRQTLGQGPEFLTYFQNEAQLEKSRLLSDRFSAERPKGSFSTLEIQRTEQGDSAMYLCASSLLTGGGEVGYTFGSGTRLTVV.